The TCR beta chain under discussion was sequenced for a study of blood T cells in healthy people across ages. Study information: About one barcoded beta molecule per two T cells was captured by template switching.

Study results and limitations: Measured against age, TCR beta diversity per million T cells decreased in a roughly linear manner.

It was with a sample-barcoded 5' primer and a J-beta primer mix that a second PCR of roughly 6 to 12 cycles was run. TCRdb ran MiXCR on the 5' RACE reads and lists one entry per CDR3 protein. The table shows hundreds of thousands of distinct CDR3 sequences, with roughly 20% occurring only once. The people who gave samples were healthy Caucasians from Russia, aged about 6 to 100. This clonotype has ten or more counts. What it recognizes is unknown. Material: blood. The TCR was taken from a man aged 70 or older in good health.

CDR3 region: CASRPGQGASFSHEQYF. The CDR3 nucleotides are TGTGCCAGCAGACCGGGACAGGGGGCATCGTTTTCTCACGAGCAGTACTTC. The V call is TRBV6-2 or TRBV6-3, the J call TRBJ2-7; 12 bases match TRBD1. This CDR3 spans 17 amino acids. V lost 6 bases to trimming and J lost 5 bases; unmatched junction nucleotides: 14. Germline V gene data show CDR1 as MNHEY and CDR2 as SVGEGT.